These 3 T cell receptor beta chains came from one sample sequenced in a study of T cell responses to AZD1222 COVID-19 vaccine. Libraries were prepared by immunoSEQ multiplex PCR; TCRdb keeps only in-frame clonotypes and omits some of them. Of some 110,000 clones in the sample, 88% were seen once. The material sequenced was peripheral blood, taken 28 days after the second AZD1222 dose. The receptors were gathered from an adult who received the AZD1222 COVID-19 vaccine.

The chain uses TRBV6-4 and TRBJ1-2; D not certain. This CDR3 has 13 amino acids. Trimming removed 3 bases at V and 4 bases at J, with 9 bases between. In germline, CDR1 is MRHNA, CDR2 SNTAGT. The CDR3 loop reads CASSEFGSYGYTF. CDR3 in DNA: TGTGCCAGCAGTGAGTTCGGCAGCTATGGCTACACCTTC.

This chain links TRBV12-1 with TRBJ2-1; TRBD1, as called in the table, went unchecked against the DNA. TRBV12-1 is a pseudogene locus. The CDR3 has 17 residues. The DNA of the CDR3 is TGTGCCAGCAGCTTTCAACCCACAGGGGGCGCCTACAATGAGCAGTTCTTC. It codes for CASSFQPTGGAYNEQFF.

The J gene is TRBJ2-5, the V gene TRBV19; 12 bases match TRBD2. The CDR3 consists of 16 residues. Germline V gene data show CDR1 as LNHDA and CDR2 as SQIVND (reference sequence). Trimming cost V 4 bases and J 2 bases; bases outside gene matches: 5. The CDR3 protein is CASSRLGTSGQETQYF. The CDR3 DNA reads TGTGCCAGTAGTAGATTAGGGACTAGCGGGCAAGAGACCCAGTACTTC.